This TCR beta chain was sequenced for a study of T cells in Graves' hyperthyroidism and ophthalmopathy. From RNA transcripts, TCR beta CDR3 regions were amplified. HTBI primers drove first-round RT-PCR of the TCR CDR3. TCRdb reprocessed the multiplex PCR reads via MiXCR and lists one record per CDR3 protein. The sample records 500,000 to 650,000 distinct CDR3 sequences, 15% to 20% being singletons. Germline-derived CDR1 and CDR2 are SGHVS and FQNEAQ. There are 12 residues in the CDR3. V shed 2 bases and J shed 8 bases, with 9 bases lying between them. Findings and limits, study-wide: The majority of expanded thyroid clonotypes above 0.001 also appeared in blood. Ophthalmopathy stood apart from stable hyperthyroidism in a 13 V-J model.

This clonotype was counted only a few times. Its antigen is not identified. This sequence originates from a man aged 35-49 years with Graves' ophthalmopathy. The specimen sequenced was blood. This sequence joins TRBV7-8 and TRBJ1-2; D remains ambiguous. The CDR3 loop is CASSLPLGGYTF. In DNA form, the CDR3 reads TGTGCCAGCAGCTTACCGTTAGGGGGCTACACCTTC.